The 12 T cell receptor beta chains given below trace back to one sample, sequenced in a study of blood T cell repertoires in COVID-19. The method was immunoSEQ multiplex PCR; TCRdb's version includes in-frame clones alone and lacks a portion of them. The sample lists 140,000 or so clones, approximately 86% occurring once. The specimen was peripheral blood. The source of these receptors is a human donor in a cohort sampled during active COVID-19.

The chain couples TRBV15 to TRBJ2-6; the match to TRBD2 covers 13 bases. CDR3 length equals 18 residues. CDR1 is LNHNV, CDR2 YYDKDF, per germline (reference sequence). J was trimmed by 1 base and V by 4 bases; bases with no gene match: 4. The CDR3 region is CATSNRLAGGSGANVLTF. The CDR3 bases are TGTGCCACCAGCAACCGACTAGCGGGAGGTTCTGGGGCCAACGTCCTGACTTTC. The full variable domain, with the rest looked up from reference TRBV15 and TRBJ2-6, is DAMVIQNPRYQVTQFGKPVTLSCSQTLNHNVMYWYQQKSSQAPKLLFHYYDKDFNNEADTPDNFQSRRPNTSFCFLDIRSPGLGDTAMYLCATSNRLAGGSGANVLTFGAGSRLTVL.

This rearrangement joins TRBV11-2 to TRBJ1-6, with TRBD1 matching over 8 bases. Germline lookup yields CDR1 SGHAT and CDR2 FQNNGV. V lost 6 bases to trimming and J lost 9 bases; unmatched junction nucleotides: 7. CDR3 size: 14 residues. The CDR3 loop is CASRGQGKGSPLHF. CDR3 nucleotides: TGTGCCAGCAGAGGACAGGGAAAGGGTTCACCCCTCCACTTT.

The J gene is TRBJ1-1, the V gene TRBV7-9; a weak D match, TRBD1 (5 bases). The CDR3 covers 16 residues. Germline CDR1 is SEHNR and CDR2 is FQNEAQ (reference sequence). The germline V and J ends were trimmed by 5 bases and 4 bases, with 20 bases remaining between them. CDR3 sequence reads: CASSPIGAGLGTEAFF. CDR3 bases: TGTGCCAGCAGCCCCATAGGGGCAGGGCTAGGCACTGAAGCTTTCTTT.

This clone was seen once. The rearrangement joins TRBV19 to TRBJ1-5; 9 bases are a match to TRBD1. CDR1 is LNHDA and CDR2 is SQIVND in the germline V gene (reference sequence). CDR3 length equals 14 residues. With V trimmed by 8 bases and J by 6 bases, 8 bases remained unmatched. The CDR3 loop is CASDYRGPGQPQHF. CDR3 coding DNA: TGTGCCAGTGATTACAGGGGGCCGGGTCAGCCCCAGCATTTT.

The rearrangement uses TRBV28 and TRBJ2-3; 12 nucleotides match TRBD1. Germline loops: CDR1 MDHEN, CDR2 SYDVKM. V trimming: 6 bases; J trimming: 5 bases; junction bases outside the gene matches: 12. There are 17 residues in the CDR3. DNA of the CDR3: TGTGCCAGCAGGCACAACCCGGGACAGGGGGCGAAAGATACGCAGTATTTT. Its protein is CASRHNPGQGAKDTQYF.

This rearrangement joins TRBV11-2 to TRBJ2-7; D perhaps matches TRBD1 (6 bases). The germline V gene encodes CDR1 SGHAT and CDR2 FQNNGV. With 0 bases removed from V and 6 bases from J, the gap between germline ends came to 12 bases. The CDR3 length is 14 residues. The CDR3 DNA is TGTGCCAGCAGCTTAGACTACAGGGTCCCCGAGCAGTACTTC. It encodes CASSLDYRVPEQYF.

J is TRBJ1-1 and V is TRBV29-1; D not resolved. CDR3 length: 11 amino acids. Trimming pared 0 bases from V and 11 bases from J, leaving 10 bases between. Germline CDR1 is SQVTM and CDR2 is ANQGSEA. The CDR3 loop reads CSVEDPGGAFF. The CDR3 nucleotides read TGCAGCGTTGAAGACCCCGGCGGGGCTTTCTTT.

The genes are TRBV7-2 and TRBJ1-2; 7 bases align to TRBD1. The CDR3 consists of 13 residues. The trim removed 5 bases at V and 8 bases at J, leaving 8 bases unmatched. Germline V gene sequence: CDR1 SGHTA, CDR2 FQGNSA. This CDR3 reads CASSPTQGVGYTF. In nucleotides, the CDR3 is TGTGCCAGCAGCCCCACCCAGGGGGTCGGCTACACCTTC.

The genes are TRBV27 and TRBJ2-1; D not resolved. The CDR3 is 12 amino acids. CDR1 MNHEY and CDR2 SMNVEV come from the germline V gene (reference sequence). The V and J ends lost 5 bases and 14 bases respectively, with 16 bases between them. DNA of the CDR3: TGTGCCAGCAGTCTCACCAATGGGCCGAAGTTCTTC. It is translated as CASSLTNGPKFF.

In this sample, this clone turned up a few times. CDR3 bases: TGTGCCAGCAGTCCGACAGGACCCGGGGGCTACACCTTC. It codes for CASSPTGPGGYTF. The J gene is TRBJ1-2, the V gene TRBV28; D may be TRBD1 (6 bases). From germline, CDR1 is MDHEN and CDR2 SYDVKM. V shed 5 bases and J shed 8 bases, with 15 bases lying between them. This CDR3 has 13 amino acids.

The V gene is TRBV27, the J gene TRBJ2-7; D is possibly TRBD1 (6 bases). The germline gives CDR1 MNHEY, CDR2 SMNVEV (reference sequence). V dropped 6 bases and J dropped 1 base, with 13 bases sitting between them. There are 14 residues in the CDR3. CDR3 region: CASSNDRRSYEQYF. CDR3 nucleotide sequence: TGTGCCAGCAGCAACGACAGGAGATCCTACGAGCAGTACTTC.

CDR3 bases: TGCGCCAGCAGCCATCTAGGTCTGACGAACACTGAAGCTTTCTTT. Amino acid sequence: CASSHLGLTNTEAFF. The chain has TRBV4-1 and TRBJ1-1; D not resolved. Trimming stripped 3 bases from V and 1 base from J, with 12 bases between. The germline gives CDR1 MGHRA, CDR2 YSYEKL. The CDR3 is 15 residues long.